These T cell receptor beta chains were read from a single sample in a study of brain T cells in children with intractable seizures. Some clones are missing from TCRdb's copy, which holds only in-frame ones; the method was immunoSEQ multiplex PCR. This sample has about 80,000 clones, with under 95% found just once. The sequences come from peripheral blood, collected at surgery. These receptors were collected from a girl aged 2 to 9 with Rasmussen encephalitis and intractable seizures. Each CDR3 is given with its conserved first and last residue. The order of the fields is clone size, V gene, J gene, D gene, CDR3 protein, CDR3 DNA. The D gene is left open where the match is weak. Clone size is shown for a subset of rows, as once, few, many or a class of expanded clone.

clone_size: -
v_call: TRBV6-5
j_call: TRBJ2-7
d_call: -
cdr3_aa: CASSPGQPYEQYF
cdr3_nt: TGTGCCAGCAGCCCCGGACAACCTTACGAGCAGTACTTC

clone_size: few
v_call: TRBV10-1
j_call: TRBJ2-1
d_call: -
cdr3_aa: CASSEGPAGDNYNEQFF
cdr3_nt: TGCGCCAGCAGTGAGGGTCCAGCGGGCGACAATTACAATGAGCAGTTCTTC

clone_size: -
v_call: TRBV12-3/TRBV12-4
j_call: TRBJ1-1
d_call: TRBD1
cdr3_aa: CASSSRTGAEAFF
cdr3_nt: TGTGCCAGCAGTTCCCGGACAGGCGCTGAAGCTTTCTTT

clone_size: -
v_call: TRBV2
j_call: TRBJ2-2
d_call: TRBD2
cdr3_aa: CASRLTSGGTINTGELFF
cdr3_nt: TGTGCCAGCAGACTAACTAGCGGGGGGACCATCAACACCGGGGAGCTGTTTTTT

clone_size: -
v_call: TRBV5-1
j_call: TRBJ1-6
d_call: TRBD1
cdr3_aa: CASSGTGTGVSPLHF
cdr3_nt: TGCGCCAGCAGCGGAACCGGGACAGGGGTTTCACCCCTCCACTTT

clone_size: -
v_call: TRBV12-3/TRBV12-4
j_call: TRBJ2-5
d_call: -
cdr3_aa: CASSPKETQYF
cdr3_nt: TGTGCCAGCAGTCCAAAAGAGACCCAGTACTTC

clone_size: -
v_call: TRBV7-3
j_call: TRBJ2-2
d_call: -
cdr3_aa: CASSFVSGTTTGELFF
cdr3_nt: TGTGCCAGCAGCTTTGTTTCGGGGACCACTACCGGGGAGCTGTTTTTT

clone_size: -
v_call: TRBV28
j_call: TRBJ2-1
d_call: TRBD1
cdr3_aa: CASRDRGIYNEQFF
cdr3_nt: TGTGCCAGCAGGGACAGGGGGATCTACAATGAGCAGTTCTTC

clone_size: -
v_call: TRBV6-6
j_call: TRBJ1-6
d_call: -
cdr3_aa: CASRRSGVGDSPLHF
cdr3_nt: TGTGCCAGTAGACGGTCGGGGGTAGGGGATTCACCCCTCCACTTT

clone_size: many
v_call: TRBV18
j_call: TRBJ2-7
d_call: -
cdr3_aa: CASSKSYEQYF
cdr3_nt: TGTGCCAGCTCAAAATCCTACGAGCAGTACTTC

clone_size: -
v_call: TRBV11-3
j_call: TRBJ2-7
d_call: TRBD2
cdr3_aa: CASSAETSGAAYEQYF
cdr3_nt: TGTGCCAGCAGCGCTGAGACTAGCGGGGCTGCCTACGAGCAGTACTTC

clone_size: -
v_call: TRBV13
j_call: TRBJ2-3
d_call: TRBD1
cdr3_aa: CASSQQGARTDTQYF
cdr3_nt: TGTGCCAGCAGCCAGCAGGGGGCGAGAACAGATACGCAGTATTTT

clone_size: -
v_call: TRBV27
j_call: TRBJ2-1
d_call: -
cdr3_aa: CASSPPRARSYNEQFF
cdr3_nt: TGTGCCAGCAGTCCGCCCCGTGCGAGGTCCTACAATGAGCAGTTCTTC

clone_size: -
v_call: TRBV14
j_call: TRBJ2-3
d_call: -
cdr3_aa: CASSQRNGLRTDTQYF
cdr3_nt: TGTGCCAGCAGCCAGAGGAACGGTCTACGCACAGATACGCAGTATTTT

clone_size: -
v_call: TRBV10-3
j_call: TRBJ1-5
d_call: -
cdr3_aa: CAISEVGSGQPQHF
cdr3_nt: TGTGCCATCAGTGAAGTGGGGTCGGGACAGCCCCAGCATTTT

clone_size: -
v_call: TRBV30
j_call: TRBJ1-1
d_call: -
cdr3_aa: CACDNGLYTEAFF
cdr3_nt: TGTGCCTGCGACAACGGACTATACACTGAAGCTTTCTTT

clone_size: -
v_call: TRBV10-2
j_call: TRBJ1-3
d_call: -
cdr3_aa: CASSESLRFSGNTIYF
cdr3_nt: TGCGCCAGCAGTGAGTCTTTGCGCTTCTCTGGAAACACCATATATTTT